Presented here are 11 T cell receptor beta chains from one specimen sequenced in a study of T cell responses to AZD1222 COVID-19 vaccine. Produced via immunoSEQ multiplex PCR; TCRdb's table is partial and in-frame only. This repertoire shows more than 95,000 clones, roughly 90% found once; its top ten account for roughly a sixth. The specimen comprised peripheral blood, sampled on day 0 of AZD1222 vaccination. Receptors originate from an adult in good health.

This clone has just one count. This rearrangement joins TRBV6-5 to TRBJ1-2; D ambiguous. Germline-derived CDR1 and CDR2 are MNHEY and SVGAGI. The CDR3 extends over 13 amino acids. V lost 0 bases and J 8 bases, leaving 10 bases between the germline ends. The CDR3 DNA is TGTGCCAGCAGTTACTCGGAAGGGCGCGGCTACACCTTC. Its protein product is CASSYSEGRGYTF.

The genes are TRBV15 and TRBJ2-1; 10 nucleotides match TRBD1. Trimming cost V 4 bases and J 7 bases; bases outside gene matches: 4. CDR1 and CDR2 from the germline V gene are LNHNV and YYDKDF (reference sequence). This CDR3 is 14 amino acids long. The CDR3 DNA reads as TGTGCCACCAGCACCCGGGACAGGGGTAATGAGCAGTTCTTC. Translation: CATSTRDRGNEQFF.

The chain recombines TRBV11-2 with TRBJ2-1; 10 bases match TRBD1. CDR3 length: 18 residues. With 2 bases clipped from V and 7 bases from J, the junction kept 14 bases outside the gene matches. Germline V lookup: CDR1 SGHAT, CDR2 FQNNGV. The DNA of the CDR3 is TGTGCCAGCAGCTTAAACCGCCTTGGCGGGACAGGGGTAAATGAGCAGTTCTTC. It translates to CASSLNRLGGTGVNEQFF.

The V and J genes are TRBV9 and TRBJ1-2; 7 bases agree with TRBD1. J gave up 6 bases and V 3 bases, and 5 bases lay outside the gene matches. The CDR3 runs to 13 residues. CDR1 and CDR2 (germline): SGDLS, YYNGEE. The CDR3 nucleotides read TGTGCCAGCAGCGCCGACAGGGTCCATGGCTACACCTTC. It translates to CASSADRVHGYTF.

The rearrangement uses TRBV9 and TRBJ1-1; a weak D match, TRBD1 (5 bases). Trimming took 3 bases from V and 1 from J, leaving 10 bases between them. Looked up from germline, CDR1 is SGDLS and CDR2 is YYNGEE. This CDR3 contains 14 residues. The CDR3 sequence is CASSGEGPNTEAFF. DNA of the CDR3: TGTGCCAGCAGCGGGGAGGGACCGAACACTGAAGCTTTCTTT. The whole variable domain, filled in from reference TRBV9 and TRBJ1-1, reads DSGVTQTPKHLITATGQRVTLRCSPRSGDLSVYWYQQSLDQGLQFLIQYYNGEERAKGNILERFSAQQFPDLHSELNLSSLELGDSALYFCASSGEGPNTEAFFGQGTRLTVV.

The chain joins TRBV20-1 to TRBJ2-5; D is unresolved. V lost 2 bases and J 4 bases, leaving 5 bases between the germline ends. Per germline, CDR1 DFQATT and CDR2 SNEGSKA (reference sequence). The CDR3 length is 11 residues. CDR3 DNA sequence: TGCAGTGCTAGAACTCGAGAGACCCAGTACTTC. This encodes CSARTRETQYF.

The chain is built from TRBV7-3 and TRBJ2-7, with 8 positions matching TRBD1. V shed 2 bases and J 3 bases; nucleotides not matched to a gene: 6. The CDR3 is 15 residues long. From germline, CDR1 is SGHTA and CDR2 FQGTGA. The CDR3 sequence: CASSLYGTGFYEQYF. The CDR3 DNA reads TGTGCCAGCAGCTTATACGGGACAGGATTCTACGAGCAGTACTTC.

This clone was picked up one time. J is TRBJ1-5 and V is TRBV3-1 (or the pseudogene TRBV3-2); no firm D call. Germline V lookup: CDR1 LGHDT, CDR2 YNNKEL (reference sequence). The CDR3 runs 13 residues. The V end was cut by 3 bases, the J end by 4 bases, with 7 bases between. CDR3 loop: CASSHQTNQPQHF. The CDR3 DNA follows: TGTGCCAGCAGCCATCAGACTAATCAGCCCCAGCATTTT.

The chain employs TRBV13 and TRBJ2-7; TRBD2 is a possible D gene (6 bases). CDR3 length equals 13 residues. Trimming left V 6 bases short and J 6 bases short, with 15 bases between. Germline assignment: CDR1 PRHDT and CDR2 FYEKMQ (reference sequence). In DNA form, the CDR3 reads TGTGCCAGCAGGGCGGGGAATAAGTTCGAGCAGTACTTC. Its protein product is CASRAGNKFEQYF.

The chain recombines TRBV5-1 with TRBJ1-1; 12 bases agree with TRBD1. The germline gives CDR1 SGHRS, CDR2 YFSETQ. The CDR3 spans 18 residues. The V gene end was trimmed by 4 bases and the J gene end by 5 bases; junction bases not matched to a gene: 15. CDR3 region: CASSSLPGTGGARTEAFF. As DNA, the CDR3 is TGCGCCAGCAGCAGCTTACCCGGGACAGGGGGCGCGAGGACTGAAGCTTTCTTT.

This clone came up a few times. J is TRBJ2-7 and V is TRBV2; TRBD1 agrees at 10 bases. In germline, CDR1 is SNHLY, CDR2 FYNNEI. The V and J ends lost 5 bases and 2 bases, in that order; junction bases with no gene match: 6. The CDR3 has 15 amino acids. Written as DNA, the CDR3 is TGTGCCAGCAGTAAAGGACAGGGGGGGACCTACGAGCAGTACTTC. As protein: CASSKGQGGTYEQYF.